The 29 T cell receptor beta chains listed next were all sequenced from one sample in a study of CD8 T cells in Susac syndrome. With random hexamers, reverse transcription was performed on roughly 0.5 to 1 ug of RNA. TCRdb reanalysed the immunoSEQ multiplex PCR reads using MiXCR and keeps one entry per CDR3 protein. The data show about 190,000 distinct CDR3 sequences, around 95% seen once. Source material: CD4+ T cells from PBMCs. These TCRs come from a human donor in good health.

The chain joins TRBV20-1 to TRBJ2-6, with D maybe TRBD2 (5 bases). Trimming shortened V by 6 bases and J by 0 bases, and 9 bases separated the two germline ends. From germline, CDR1 is DFQATT and CDR2 SNEGSKA (reference sequence). CDR3 length: 14 amino acids. Here the CDR3 reads CSARGHSGANVLTF. The CDR3 nucleotides are TGCAGTGCCCGAGGGCACTCTGGGGCCAACGTCCTGACTTTC.

This clonotype is a singleton in its sample. The chain uses TRBV20-1 and TRBJ2-3, with D maybe TRBD2 (6 bases). The length of the CDR3 is 13 residues. V lost 5 bases to trimming and J lost 0 bases, with 9 bases between them. From germline, CDR1 is DFQATT and CDR2 SNEGSKA (reference sequence). CDR3 region: CSAASDSTDTQYF. CDR3 in DNA: TGCAGTGCTGCTAGCGATAGCACAGATACGCAGTATTTT.

This clonotype showed up just once. The chain recombines TRBV10-3 with TRBJ2-7; D remains unclear. CDR1 is ENHRY and CDR2 is SYGVKD in the germline V gene. CDR3 length: 13 amino acids. Trimming cost V 0 bases and J 6 bases, with 9 bases left between them. The CDR3 region is CAISESAVGEQYV. In nucleotides, the CDR3 is TGTGCCATCAGTGAGTCAGCCGTTGGCGAGCAGTACGTC.

CDR3 coding DNA: TGTGCCAGCAGCTTAGAGCCCTCCTCTCCCCAGCATTTT. As protein: CASSLEPSSPQHF. The V call is TRBV11-2, the J call TRBJ1-5; unclear D gene. V lost 0 bases and J lost 10, with 10 bases in between. Per germline, CDR1 SGHAT and CDR2 FQNNGV. CDR3 length: 13 amino acids.

The gene calls are TRBV20-1 and TRBJ1-5, with a tentative D call TRBD1 (6 bases). The CDR3 runs to 14 residues. V was pared by 5 bases and J by 3 bases, with 14 bases between. Germline V gene sequence: CDR1 DFQATT, CDR2 SNEGSKA (reference sequence). The CDR3 DNA sequence: TGCAGTGCTGCAACGGGACAAATCAATCAGCCCCAGCATTTT. Translated, it gives CSAATGQINQPQHF.

The chain carries TRBV7-2 and TRBJ2-3, with a tentative D call TRBD1 (7 bases). The CDR3 loop spans 14 amino acids. V was cut by 4 bases and J by 8 bases, with 16 bases left in between. CDR1 is SGHTA and CDR2 is FQGNSA in the germline V gene. The CDR3 region is CASSSGGSGSTQYF. The CDR3 nucleotides read TGTGCCAGCAGCTCAGGGGGTAGCGGCAGTACGCAGTATTTT.

This sequence joins TRBV24-1 and TRBJ2-1, with TRBD2 matching 7 bases. V trimming: 4 bases; J trimming: 11 bases; junction bases outside the gene matches: 10. The CDR3 sequence is 14 residues long. Germline loops: CDR1 KGHDR, CDR2 SFDVKD. This CDR3 is CATSEPGLNTKQFF. CDR3 bases: TGTGCCACCAGTGAACCGGGACTAAATACGAAGCAGTTCTTC.

The V and J genes are TRBV7-8 and TRBJ2-1, with TRBD2 as a possible D gene (6 bases). The V and J ends lost 6 bases and 10 bases respectively, with 13 bases between them. The CDR3 totals 12 residues. Germline-derived CDR1 and CDR2 are SGHVS and FQNEAQ. CDR3 in DNA: TGTGCCAGCAGGCTGGAGGGAGGAGAGCAGTTCTTC. This encodes CASRLEGGEQFF.

The V gene is TRBV5-4, the J gene TRBJ2-7, with TRBD1 matching over 7 bases. J was trimmed by 0 bases and V by 2 bases; bases with no gene match: 2. Germline V gives CDR1 SGHNT, CDR2 YYREEE (reference sequence). The CDR3 has 14 amino acids. DNA of the CDR3: TGTGCCAGCAGCTTACAGGGGAACTCCTACGAGCAGTACTTC. Its translation is CASSLQGNSYEQYF. Full variable domain (outside the CDR3, taken from reference TRBV5-4 and TRBJ2-7): ETGVTQSPTHLIKTRGQQVTLRCSSQSGHNTVSWYQQALGQGPQFIFQYYREEENGRGNFPPRFSGLQFPNYSSELNVNALELDDSALYLCASSLQGNSYEQYFGPGTRLTVT.

CDR3 loop: CASTPQGTLDEQYF. DNA of the CDR3: TGTGCCAGCACCCCACAGGGGACCTTGGACGAGCAGTACTTC. The V and J genes are TRBV7-9 and TRBJ2-7; 7 bases line up with TRBD1. Germline CDR1 SEHNR, CDR2 FQNEAQ (reference sequence). V shed 7 bases, J shed 5 bases, and the junction held 11 bases outside the gene matches. The CDR3 sequence is 14 residues long.

The V gene is TRBV5-4, the J gene TRBJ2-7, with 7 bases identical to TRBD1. Looked up from germline, CDR1 is SGHNT and CDR2 is YYREEE (reference sequence). V lost 3 bases to trimming and J lost 2 bases; unmatched junction nucleotides: 5. This CDR3 region has 14 residues. CDR3 in DNA: TGTGCCAGCAGCTGGACAGGAACACCCTACGAGCAGTACTTC. Its translation: CASSWTGTPYEQYF.

The chain links TRBV30 to TRBJ2-1; D might be TRBD2 (6 bases). The CDR3 length is 16 residues. CDR1 is GTSNPN and CDR2 is SVGIG in the germline V gene (reference sequence). V was shortened by 6 bases and J by 0 bases, with 18 bases between the two germline ends. CDR3 coding DNA: TGTGCCTGTACAGAGCGGGCCCAGAGCTCCTACAATGAGCAGTTCTTC. Its protein is CACTERAQSSYNEQFF.

This chain joins TRBV6-6 and TRBJ2-2; 7 bases are a match to TRBD1. The CDR3 runs to 15 residues. The V segment lost 5 bases and the J segment 0 bases; nucleotides outside the gene matches: 3. Germline assignment: CDR1 MNHNY and CDR2 SVGAGI (reference sequence). CDR3 bases: TGTGCCAGCAGTCTAGACAGGGCGAACACCGGGGAGCTGTTTTTT. Translation: CASSLDRANTGELFF.

This clonotype occurred once. The CDR3 loop reads CASSLAGTYEQYF. The CDR3, as DNA: TGTGCCAGCAGTTTAGCGGGGACCTACGAGCAGTACTTC. The genes are TRBV12-3 or TRBV12-4 and TRBJ2-7; D remains ambiguous. The CDR3 consists of 13 residues. V was pared by 0 bases and J by 2 bases, with 5 bases between.

The CDR3 loop is CASSLGEGRRSEAFF. The CDR3, as DNA: TGTGCCAGCAGCCTAGGGGAGGGACGGCGTTCTGAAGCTTTCTTT. This rearrangement joins TRBV4-2 to TRBJ1-1, with D perhaps TRBD1 (5 bases). The V gene's germline CDR1 is LGHNA and CDR2 YNFKEQ. Trimming stripped 4 bases from V and 6 bases from J, with 18 bases between. The CDR3 runs 15 residues.

The rearrangement uses TRBV6-6 and TRBJ2-7; 9 bases map to TRBD1. The CDR3 sequence is 12 residues long. The J segment lost 2 bases and the V segment lost 10 bases, leaving 3 bases of the junction unmatched. Germline CDR1 MNHNY, CDR2 SVGAGI (reference sequence). CDR3 residues: CATGTGTYEQYF. As DNA, the CDR3 is TGTGCCACCGGGACAGGGACCTACGAGCAGTACTTC.

The CDR3 DNA follows: TGCAGCGTTGAGGGGTTGGAAGAGACCCAGTACTTC. Amino acid sequence: CSVEGLEETQYF. This chain uses TRBV29-1 with TRBJ2-5; D not certain. Deletions cut 3 bases from V and 3 bases from J, with 8 bases between. Per the germline V gene, CDR1 is SQVTM and CDR2 is ANQGSEA. The CDR3 runs to 12 residues.

This chain links TRBV5-5 with TRBJ2-1; tentatively, D is TRBD2 (6 bases). Germline V gene sequence: CDR1 SGHKS, CDR2 YYEKEE (reference sequence). V gave up 5 bases and J gave up 8 bases, with 11 bases separating them. CDR3 length: 12 amino acids. The CDR3 sequence: CASSWREDEQFF. As DNA, the CDR3 is TGTGCCAGCAGTTGGAGGGAAGATGAGCAGTTCTTC.

V usage is TRBV9 and J usage is TRBJ2-2; maybe TRBD2 (5 bases). The CDR3 runs 16 residues. Germline CDR1 SGDLS, CDR2 YYNGEE. With 0 bases removed from V and 3 bases from J, the gap between germline ends came to 12 bases. CDR3 bases: TGTGCCAGCAGCGTAGGGACTCGAGCAGACACCGGGGAGCTGTTTTTT. This translates into CASSVGTRADTGELFF.

This rearrangement joins TRBV4-1 to TRBJ2-3, with D possibly called TRBD1 or TRBD2 (6 bases each). Germline V lookup: CDR1 MGHRA, CDR2 YSYEKL. The length of the CDR3 is 17 residues. Trimming shortened V by 4 bases and J by 4 bases, and 21 bases separated the two germline ends. CDR3 sequence reads: CASSPGPGGGAADTQYF. Written as DNA, the CDR3 is TGCGCCAGCAGCCCTGGTCCCGGAGGGGGAGCGGCAGATACGCAGTATTTT.

The chain links TRBV6-5 to TRBJ2-1; 8 positions match TRBD1. The V segment lost 8 bases and the J segment 6 bases; nucleotides outside the gene matches: 9. The CDR3 totals 14 residues. Germline CDR1 MNHEY, CDR2 SVGAGI. The CDR3 loop is CASRQGLPVNEQFF. Written as DNA, the CDR3 is TGTGCCAGCCGACAGGGGTTACCTGTCAATGAGCAGTTCTTC.

This clonotype was seen a handful of times. V gene TRBV14 combines with J gene TRBJ2-7; D call uncertain. V lost 1 base and J 2 bases, leaving 6 bases between the germline ends. This CDR3 spans 13 amino acids. Germline CDR1 and CDR2: SGHDN and FVKESK. The CDR3 here is CASSQAVTYEQYF. As DNA, the CDR3 is TGTGCCAGCAGCCAAGCGGTTACCTACGAGCAGTACTTC.

The CDR3 sequence is CASSVGRNNEQFF. The CDR3 nucleotides read TGTGCCAGCAGTGTAGGCAGGAACAATGAGCAGTTCTTC. The rearrangement uses TRBV6-1 and TRBJ2-1, with unresolved D. The CDR3 extends over 13 amino acids. Germline V gene sequence: CDR1 MNHNS, CDR2 SASEGT. Trimming shortened V by 4 bases and J by 5 bases, and 9 bases separated the two germline ends.

This chain joins TRBV3-1 and TRBJ1-1; D unclear. CDR3 size: 13 residues. The germline V gene encodes CDR1 LGHDT and CDR2 YNNKEL (reference sequence). The ends were cut back, 5 bases at V and 2 bases at J, with 9 bases in the middle. The CDR3 region is CASSARDNTEAFF. CDR3 nucleotide sequence: TGTGCCAGCAGCGCCCGGGATAACACTGAAGCTTTCTTT.

The chain is built from TRBV20-1 and TRBJ2-3, with 8 bases that match TRBD2. Germline CDR1 reads DFQATT; CDR2 reads SNEGSKA (reference sequence). The CDR3 has 15 residues. J gave up 6 bases and V 6 bases, and 14 bases lay outside the gene matches. In DNA, the CDR3 is TGCAGTGCCATGGGCTACAGCGGGAGTAGGGATACGCAGTATTTT. This encodes CSAMGYSGSRDTQYF.

The chain combines TRBV12-3 or TRBV12-4 with TRBJ2-5; 13 bases line up with TRBD2. This CDR3 has 17 residues. The V gene end was trimmed by 4 bases and the J gene end by 0 bases; junction bases not matched to a gene: 5. The CDR3 DNA follows: TGTGCCAGCAGTTCCTCCGGGACTAGCGGGAACCAAGAGACCCAGTACTTC. Its translation is CASSSSGTSGNQETQYF.

The rearrangement joins TRBV5-1 to TRBJ2-3; D may be TRBD2 (5 bases). Germline CDR1 and CDR2: SGHRS and YFSETQ. V was cut by 0 bases and J by 0 bases, with 11 bases left in between. The CDR3 sequence is 16 residues long. In DNA form, the CDR3 reads TGCGCCAGCAGCTTGGAGGGCCTAGCCAGCACAGATACGCAGTATTTT. As protein: CASSLEGLASTDTQYF.

This sequence joins TRBV28 and TRBJ1-2; 9 nucleotides agree with TRBD1. This CDR3 is 15 amino acids long. In germline, CDR1 is MDHEN, CDR2 SYDVKM. Losses at the gene ends were 5 bases for V and 6 bases for J; bases not matched to a gene: 10. The chain's CDR3 is CASSPVTGGINGYTF. The CDR3 coding sequence is TGTGCCAGCAGTCCGGTGACAGGGGGTATAAATGGCTACACCTTC.

The chain has TRBV3-1 and TRBJ2-5; tentatively, D is TRBD2 (5 bases). Germline CDR1 and CDR2: LGHDT and YNNKEL (reference sequence). V was trimmed by 4 bases and J by 0 bases, leaving 18 bases between them. This CDR3 is 17 amino acids long. The CDR3 is CASSPRPRRGYQETQYF. CDR3 DNA: TGTGCCAGCAGCCCCCGGCCGCGAAGAGGGTACCAAGAGACCCAGTACTTC.